Following are 8 T cell receptor beta chains from one sample sequenced in a study of cytomegalovirus exposure and HLA in healthy donors. PCR amplification relied on 60 Vbeta primers (plus 13 Jbeta primers). Some clones are missing from TCRdb's copy, which holds only in-frame ones; the method was immunoSEQ multiplex PCR. This repertoire shows under 130,000 clones, approximately 66% found once; its top ten account for about a tenth. The sample was PBMCs. Source of these receptors: a man aged 35 to 55 in good health and CMV-seropositive.

The chain recombines TRBV7-8 with TRBJ1-1; possible D gene TRBD1, 5 bases. This CDR3 has 12 amino acids. Per the germline V gene, CDR1 is SGHVS and CDR2 is FQNEAQ. The V end lost 4 bases, the J end lost 6 bases, and 9 bases lay between the germline ends. In nucleotides, the CDR3 is TGTGCCAGCAGCTCTGGGGGGGCTGAAGCTTTCTTT. Its translation is CASSSGGAEAFF.

J is TRBJ2-7 and V is TRBV19; tentatively, D is TRBD1 (6 bases). The CDR3 has 14 residues. CDR1 and CDR2 (germline): LNHDA, SQIVND (reference sequence). The V and J ends lost 11 bases and 0 bases respectively, with 17 bases between them. The CDR3 sequence is CAAWQGSLSYEQYF. DNA of the CDR3: TGTGCCGCTTGGCAGGGGTCCCTCTCCTACGAGCAGTACTTC.

This rearrangement joins TRBV28 to TRBJ1-5; 7 nucleotides agree with TRBD1. The CDR3 runs 14 residues. CDR1 is MDHEN and CDR2 is SYDVKM in the germline V gene. The V and J ends lost 4 bases and 3 bases, in that order; junction bases with no gene match: 3. Here the CDR3 DNA reads TGTGCCAGCAGTTCCGGACAGGTCAATCAGCCCCAGCATTTT. Translating it yields CASSSGQVNQPQHF.

This chain joins TRBV27 and TRBJ2-3; D remains unclear. Deletions cut 3 bases from V and 2 bases from J, with 12 bases between. Germline lookup yields CDR1 MNHEY and CDR2 SMNVEV (reference sequence). The CDR3 is 15 residues long. CDR3 nucleotide sequence: TGTGCCAGCAGTTTCAACCCTGAGATCACAGATACGCAGTATTTT. Protein: CASSFNPEITDTQYF.

The table lists this clone with a few counts. The V gene is TRBV11-2, the J gene TRBJ1-3; 7 nucleotides match TRBD1. CDR3 length equals 17 residues. Germline V gene data show CDR1 as SGHAT and CDR2 as FQNNGV. V shed 6 bases, J shed 0 bases, and the junction held 11 bases outside the gene matches. This chain's CDR3 is CASRPNPGTVSGNTIYF. CDR3 coding DNA: TGTGCCAGCAGGCCCAACCCGGGGACAGTCTCTGGAAACACCATATATTTT.

The chain carries TRBV5-6 and TRBJ2-7; 8 bases align to TRBD2. Germline trimming cut 3 bases from V and 6 bases from J; bases unmatched to any gene: 11. Germline V gene lookup returns CDR1 SGHDT and CDR2 YYEEEE. This CDR3 has 15 residues. In DNA, the CDR3 is TGTGCCAGCAGCTATGGACTAGCCTGGGAAGGCGAGCAGTACGTC. Encoded protein: CASSYGLAWEGEQYV.

The V call is TRBV6-5, the J call TRBJ1-5; tentatively, D is TRBD1 (5 bases). The germline gives CDR1 MNHEY, CDR2 SVGAGI. V was cut by 6 bases and J by 8 bases, with 14 bases left in between. This CDR3 spans 13 amino acids. Here the CDR3 DNA reads TGTGCCAGCAGGCGGGGGGTTCGCGAGCCCCAGCATTTT. It yields the protein CASRRGVREPQHF.

The chain couples TRBV2 to TRBJ2-3, with D tentatively TRBD2 (6 bases). V was cut by 10 bases and J by 0 bases, with 8 bases left in between. Germline-derived CDR1 and CDR2 are SNHLY and FYNNEI. The CDR3 is made up of 12 amino acids. The CDR3 sequence is CAIRGSTDTQYF. The CDR3 DNA sequence: TGTGCCATCCGGGGGAGCACAGATACGCAGTATTTT.